This TCR beta chain was obtained from a study of read filtering for tumor transcriptome and immune sequencing. The library was built from 400 ng RNA with molecular barcoded adaptors for alpha/delta and beta/gamma chains. TCRdb independently ran MiXCR on the reads; one entry per CDR3 protein. Of roughly 61,000 distinct CDR3 sequences in the sample, 9% to 15% were seen once. This clonotype was detected many times. This CDR3 has 15 amino acids. With 3 bases removed from V and 4 bases from J, the gap between germline ends came to 14 bases. The V and J genes are TRBV12-3 or TRBV12-4 and TRBJ2-3, with D possibly matching TRBD1 (5 bases). The clonotype comes from a donor at least 40 years old with multiple myeloma. Sequencing was carried out using a population of CD138-negative cells sorted from bone marrow. CDR3: CASSFSRIGADTQYF. The CDR3 DNA sequence: TGTGCCAGCAGTTTCAGCAGGATAGGGGCAGATACGCAGTATTTT.